This is a list of T cell receptor beta chains from one sample in a study of T cells in Graves' hyperthyroidism and ophthalmopathy. Each CDR3 protein gets one entry after TCRdb re-called the multiplex PCR reads with MiXCR. The data hold roughly 420,000 distinct CDR3 sequences, with about 13% observed a single time. The sequencing sample was made of blood. The receptors were gathered from a woman in her late teens or twenties with Graves' hyperthyroidism. The CDR3 runs from the conserved cysteine through the conserved F or W. A D gene is named only where the DNA matches it firmly. Clone size, where shown, is once, few, many, or a class for clones that have expanded.

clone_size,d_call,v_call,j_call,cdr3_nt,cdr3_aa
many,TRBD1,TRBV18,TRBJ2-1,TGTGCCAGCTCACCAAGGGACAGGGGCCCTGAGCAGTTCTTC,CASSPRDRGPEQFF
many,NA,TRBV20-1,TRBJ1-1,TGCAGTGCTAGAGATCGACGGATTACTGAAGCTTTCTTT,CSARDRRITEAFF
many,NA,TRBV2,TRBJ2-1,TGTGCCAGCACCATAGGAGTGTATGAGCAGTTCTTC,CASTIGVYEQFF
NA,NA,TRBV4-1,TRBJ2-1,TGCGCCAGCAGCCATGGAGGTAGCGGAAACTACAATGAGCAGTTCTTC,CASSHGGSGNYNEQFF
many,TRBD2,TRBV24-1,TRBJ2-1,TGTGCCACCAGTGACCGAGTATCGACTAGCGGGATCTACAATGAGCAGTTCTTC,CATSDRVSTSGIYNEQFF
many,TRBD1,TRBV27,TRBJ1-1,TGTGCCAGCAGATCAGGGGGACAGCAGAACACTGAAGCTTTCTTT,CASRSGGQQNTEAFF
many,NA,TRBV20-1,TRBJ2-5,TGCAGTGCTAGAGGTCATGACCGGGAGACCCAGTACTTC,CSARGHDRETQYF
NA,NA,TRBV5-1,TRBJ2-1,TGCGCCAGCAGCCTAAGCTTGGCGGAAAACAATGAGCAGTTCTTC,CASSLSLAENNEQFF
few,NA,TRBV6-7,TRBJ2-1,TGTGCCAGCCCGATAGTAGACGGTGAGCAGTTCTTC,CASPIVDGEQFF
NA,TRBD2,TRBV30,TRBJ2-2,TGTGCCTGGTCGCGGGAAGGCGGGAGTAGGACCGGGGAGCTGTTTTTT,CAWSREGGSRTGELFF
many,NA,TRBV3-1,TRBJ2-1,TGTGCCAGCAGCCAAGAAGGAATCAGAGGTGCCTACAATGAGCAGTTCTTC,CASSQEGIRGAYNEQFF
many,NA,TRBV20-1,TRBJ2-1,TGCAGTGCCGAGAGGGACCTACCGTACAATGAGCAGTTCTTC,CSAERDLPYNEQFF
many,TRBD2,TRBV3-1,TRBJ2-1,TGTGCCAGCAGCCTTAGCGGGAAAGGGGGTGAGCAGTTCTTC,CASSLSGKGGEQFF
many,NA,TRBV12-3/TRBV12-4,TRBJ1-5,TGTGCCAGCAGTTTGGAACAGGGACCCAATCAGCCCCAGCATTTT,CASSLEQGPNQPQHF
few,NA,TRBV7-3,TRBJ2-1,TGTGCCAGCAGCCCCGGAACTTCGTACAATGAGCAGTTCTTC,CASSPGTSYNEQFF
many,TRBD1,TRBV28,TRBJ1-4,TGTGCCAGCAGCGTCAATACGGGACAGACTAATGAAAAACTGTTTTTT,CASSVNTGQTNEKLFF
many,TRBD1,TRBV10-1,TRBJ1-2,TGCGCCAGCAGGGGACAGGGGGCCGAGAAAAACTATGGCTACACCTTC,CASRGQGAEKNYGYTF